This T cell receptor beta chain was sequenced in a study of blood T cell repertoires in COVID-19. Clones were sequenced by immunoSEQ multiplex PCR, and TCRdb holds only the in-frame ones, with some missing. The sample records around 61,000 clones, over 85% being singletons. The germline V gene has CDR1 SGDLS and CDR2 YYNGEE. This CDR3 is built from 12 residues. The V end was cut by 4 bases, the J end by 9 bases, with 14 bases between. The rearrangement joins TRBV9 to TRBJ2-7, with D perhaps matching TRBD2 (6 bases). This clonotype originated in a man aged 60 to 69 with acute or convalescent COVID-19. The sample taken for sequencing was peripheral blood. CDR3: CASSPGGGGQYF. The DNA of the CDR3 is TGTGCCAGCAGCCCTGGGGGAGGAGGGCAGTACTTC.